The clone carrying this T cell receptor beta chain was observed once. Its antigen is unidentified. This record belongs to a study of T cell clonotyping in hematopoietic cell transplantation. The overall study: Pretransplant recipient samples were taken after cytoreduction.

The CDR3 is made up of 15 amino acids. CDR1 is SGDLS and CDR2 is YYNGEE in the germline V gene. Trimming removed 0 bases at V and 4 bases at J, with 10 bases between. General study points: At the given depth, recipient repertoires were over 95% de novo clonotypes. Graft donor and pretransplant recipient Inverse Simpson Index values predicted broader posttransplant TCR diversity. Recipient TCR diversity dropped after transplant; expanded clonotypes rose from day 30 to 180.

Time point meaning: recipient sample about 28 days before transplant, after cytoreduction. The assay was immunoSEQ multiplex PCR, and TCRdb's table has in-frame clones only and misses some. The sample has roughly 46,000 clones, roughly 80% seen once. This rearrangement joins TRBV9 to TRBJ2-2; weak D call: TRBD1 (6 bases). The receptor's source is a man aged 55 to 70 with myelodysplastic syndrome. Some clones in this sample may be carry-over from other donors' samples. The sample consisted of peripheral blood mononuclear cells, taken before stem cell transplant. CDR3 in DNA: TGTGCCAGCAGCGTAGTGTCAGGGGCCACCGGGGAGCTGTTTTTT. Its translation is CASSVVSGATGELFF.